The 17 T cell receptor beta chains reported below all come from one sample, sequenced in a study of CD8 T cells in Susac syndrome. Reverse transcription of about 0.45 to 1 ug RNA was performed with random hexamers. TCRdb analysed the immunoSEQ multiplex PCR reads with MiXCR anew, one entry per CDR3 protein. The sample lists around 80,000 distinct CDR3 sequences, roughly 95% occurring once. Sequences were obtained from CD8+ T cells from PBMCs. The receptor source for this set is a human donor with Susac syndrome.

The DNA for the CDR3 is TGCAGTGCTAGAGCAAGACTAGTAGGGACCTACGAGCAGTACTTC. Translating gives CSARARLVGTYEQYF. This rearrangement joins TRBV20-1 to TRBJ2-7; TRBD2 might be the D (6 bases). Germline loops: CDR1 DFQATT, CDR2 SNEGSKA (reference sequence). This CDR3 has 15 amino acids. The germline V and J ends were trimmed by 1 base and 2 bases, with 15 bases remaining between them.

The chain carries TRBV12-5 and TRBJ2-5; D is uncertain. The CDR3 contains 15 residues. From germline, CDR1 is LGHNT and CDR2 FRNRAP. Trimming took off 5 bases at V and 2 bases at J, with 15 bases between the two ends. CDR3 in DNA: TGTGCTAGTGGTGCTTCCCAGGAGCCACAAGAGACCCAGTACTTC. It yields the protein CASGASQEPQETQYF.

CDR3 bases: TGTGCCAGTAGTATCGGGTGGGGGCGCAACTACAATGAGCAGTTCTTC. Encoded protein: CASSIGWGRNYNEQFF. The chain combines TRBV19 with TRBJ2-1; D possibly corresponds to TRBD1 (6 bases). V was shortened by 3 bases and J by 3 bases, with 15 bases between the two germline ends. The CDR3 has 16 residues. The germline gives CDR1 LNHDA, CDR2 SQIVND (reference sequence). The full variable domain, rest sourced from reference TRBV19 and TRBJ2-1, is DGGITQSPKYLFRKEGQNVTLSCEQNLNHDAMYWYRQDPGQGLRLIYYSQIVNDFQKGDIAEGYSVSREKKESFPLTVTSAQKNPTAFYLCASSIGWGRNYNEQFFGPGTRLTVL.

This chain connects TRBV9 to TRBJ2-5; D might be TRBD1 or TRBD2, each matching 7 bases. The CDR3 is made up of 15 amino acids. Between the trimmed V and J ends, which lost 4 bases and 4 bases, there was a span of 17 bases. Looked up from germline, CDR1 is SGDLS and CDR2 is YYNGEE. The CDR3 spells CASSPGGGMGETQYF. CDR3 nucleotide sequence: TGTGCCAGCAGCCCAGGGGGGGGGATGGGAGAGACCCAGTACTTC.

This rearrangement joins TRBV27 to TRBJ2-5; possibly TRBD2 for D (6 bases). The CDR3 length is 18 residues. The ends were cut back, 7 bases at V and 4 bases at J, with 28 bases in the middle. Germline CDR1 is MNHEY and CDR2 is SMNVEV (reference sequence). The CDR3 loop reads CASIPFGGGTIRRETQYF. The DNA of the CDR3 is TGTGCCAGCATCCCCTTTGGGGGAGGTACAATAAGGCGAGAGACCCAGTACTTC.

The chain recombines TRBV5-1 with TRBJ2-1; 7 nucleotides agree with TRBD2. Per the germline V gene, CDR1 is SGHRS and CDR2 is YFSETQ. The J segment lost 8 bases and the V segment lost 0 bases, leaving 23 bases of the junction unmatched. This CDR3 is 20 amino acids long. CDR3 coding DNA: TGCGCCAGCAGCTTGGCCGAGTTGGGGGGAGGGCCGCGAGCGCGACATGAGCAGTTCTTC. Translating it yields CASSLAELGGGPRARHEQFF.

The chain carries TRBV7-2 and TRBJ1-2; D remains unclear. CDR3 length: 12 amino acids. From germline, CDR1 is SGHTA and CDR2 FQGNSA. V lost 3 bases, J lost 4 bases, and 6 bases lay in between. CDR3 nucleotide sequence: TGTGCCAGCAGCTTGGCCCTCTATGGCTACACCTTC. Its protein product is CASSLALYGYTF. Looking up the rest from reference TRBV7-2 and TRBJ1-2 gives the full variable domain: GAGVSQSPSNKVTEKGKDVELRCDPISGHTALYWYRQSLGQGLEFLIYFQGNSAPDKSGLPSDRFSAERTGGSVSTLTIQRTQQEDSAVYLCASSLALYGYTFGSGTRLTVV.

The rearrangement joins TRBV20-1 to TRBJ2-7, with a weak D call TRBD1 (6 bases). V was pared by 0 bases and J by 0 bases, with 12 bases between. The germline gives CDR1 DFQATT, CDR2 SNEGSKA (reference sequence). This CDR3 is 15 amino acids long. The CDR3 DNA reads as TGCAGTGCTAGAGATTTGAGGGGGTCCTCCTACGAGCAGTACTTC. It codes for CSARDLRGSSYEQYF.

V is TRBV20-1 and J is TRBJ1-2, with 7 bases aligning to TRBD1. Germline V gives CDR1 DFQATT, CDR2 SNEGSKA (reference sequence). CDR3 size: 12 residues. DNA of the CDR3: TGCACCCCCGGGACAGAACTCTATGGCTACACCTTC. This encodes CTPGTELYGYTF.

This chain connects TRBV28 to TRBJ2-5; tentatively, D is TRBD1 or TRBD2 (7 bases each). Germline CDR1 MDHEN, CDR2 SYDVKM. The CDR3 runs 16 residues. The ends were cut back, 6 bases at V and 2 bases at J, with 19 bases in the middle. Here the CDR3 reads CASSGTGAGVQETQYF. The CDR3 nucleotides are TGTGCCAGCAGCGGAACAGGGGCGGGGGTTCAAGAGACCCAGTACTTC.

This rearrangement joins TRBV2 to TRBJ2-7; the match to TRBD1 covers 7 bases. The CDR3 consists of 17 residues. Losses at the gene ends were 8 bases for V and 0 bases for J; bases not matched to a gene: 16. Looked up from germline, CDR1 is SNHLY and CDR2 is FYNNEI. The CDR3 nucleotides are TGTGCCAGCTTTGGTCAGGACAGGCCAGCTACCTCCTACGAGCAGTACTTC. Translating gives CASFGQDRPATSYEQYF.

V is TRBV30 and J is TRBJ2-7; D not resolved. The CDR3 runs to 14 residues. Trimming removed 2 bases from V and 0 bases from J, with 11 bases in between. Per the germline V gene, CDR1 is GTSNPN and CDR2 is SVGIG (reference sequence). The CDR3 reads CAWSSDSSSYEQYF. The DNA of the CDR3 is TGTGCCTGGAGTTCGGATTCTAGCTCCTACGAGCAGTACTTC.

This clonotype was recorded a few times. The V and J genes are TRBV13 and TRBJ2-1; D possibly corresponds to TRBD2 (5 bases). V was pared by 2 bases and J by 8 bases, with 13 bases between. This CDR3 has 14 residues. The germline CDR1 and CDR2 sequences are PRHDT and FYEKMQ (reference sequence). The CDR3 is CASSLQRFEDEQFF. The CDR3 DNA follows: TGTGCCAGCAGCTTACAGCGGTTTGAGGATGAGCAGTTCTTC.

This chain joins TRBV2 and TRBJ2-3; 8 nucleotides match TRBD2. This CDR3 is built from 17 residues. Looked up from germline, CDR1 is SNHLY and CDR2 is FYNNEI. Trimming took 2 bases from V and 0 from J; bases not matched to a gene: 7. CDR3: CASSEWRGASSTDTQYF. The CDR3 DNA is TGTGCCAGCAGTGAATGGCGGGGGGCTTCTAGCACAGATACGCAGTATTTT.

V is TRBV30 and J is TRBJ1-2; D possibly corresponds to TRBD1 (5 bases). Trimming cost V 5 bases and J 7 bases, with 11 bases left between them. This CDR3 is built from 11 residues. The germline gives CDR1 GTSNPN, CDR2 SVGIG (reference sequence). CDR3 in DNA: TGTGCCTGGGGACAAGGGCCTGGCTACACCTTC. Amino acids: CAWGQGPGYTF.

The rearrangement uses TRBV3-1 and TRBJ2-7; D not resolved. Trimming took off 6 bases at V and 3 bases at J, with 12 bases between the two ends. Germline CDR1 LGHDT, CDR2 YNNKEL (reference sequence). The CDR3 has 13 amino acids. This CDR3 is CASRGRSYYEQYF. For the CDR3, the DNA is TGTGCCAGCAGGGGCAGGAGCTACTACGAGCAGTACTTC.

V is TRBV25-1 and J is TRBJ2-1, with TRBD2 identical over 8 bases. The length of the CDR3 is 15 residues. From germline, CDR1 is MGHDK and CDR2 SYGVNS. Trimming at V came to 0 bases and at J to 4 bases, leaving 2 bases not matched to a gene. CDR3 protein: CASSEYIAGYNEQFF. CDR3 nucleotide sequence: TGTGCCAGCAGTGAATACATAGCGGGGTACAATGAGCAGTTCTTC. Using reference TRBV25-1 and TRBJ2-1 for the parts outside the CDR3, the full variable domain is EADIYQTPRYLVIGTGKKITLECSQTMGHDKMYWYQQDPGMELHLIHYSYGVNSTEKGDLSSESTVSRIRTEHFPLTLESARPSHTSQYLCASSEYIAGYNEQFFGPGTRLTVL.